Below, one T cell receptor beta chain is given with its context. Its antigen is not known. It is unclear where the CDR3 begins or ends on the DNA, so no DNA is shown, and the CDR3 is as TCRdb lists it. This sample was included in a study of shared clonotypes between healthy human individuals. About the study: Aged 18 to 49, the donors were a couple of women and three men. Donors had three CD4 naive, three CD4 memory, two CD8 naive and one CD8 memory plate apiece.

General observations from the study: Sorted-subset sequencing was shown by rarefaction to be incomplete despite large depth.

CD45RO-negative, CCR7-selected cells formed the naive CD8 fraction, which excluded terminally differentiated effector memory CD45RA+ cells. Germline V gene lookup returns CDR1 SGHNT and CDR2 YYREEE (reference sequence). The CDR3 extends over 14 residues, inclusive of both ends. Study processing details: As immunoSEQ supplied junction-only sequences (without quality scores), filtering differed. Assay: immunoSEQ multiplex PCR; the TCRdb copy retains only in-frame clones and omits some. V, J and clone size reflect that table, while D and trimming were determined from the DNA. The sample yields hundreds of thousands of clones, about 95% seen once.

Specimen: naive CD8+ T cells sorted from blood. V gene TRBV5-4 combines with J gene TRBJ2-7; the D segment call TRBD1 is taken from the table without a DNA check. The TCR originated in a woman between 25 and 40 years old in good health. The CDR3 sequence: CASSFGTGATIKYF.